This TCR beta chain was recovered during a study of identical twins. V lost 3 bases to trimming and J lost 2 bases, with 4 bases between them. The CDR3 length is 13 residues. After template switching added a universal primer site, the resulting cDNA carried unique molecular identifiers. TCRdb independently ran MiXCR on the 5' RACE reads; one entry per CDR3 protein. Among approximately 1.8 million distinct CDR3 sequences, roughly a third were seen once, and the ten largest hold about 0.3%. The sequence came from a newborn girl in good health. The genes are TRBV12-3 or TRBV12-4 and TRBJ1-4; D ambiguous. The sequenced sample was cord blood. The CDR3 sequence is CASSLRTNEKLFF. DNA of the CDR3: TGTGCCAGCAGTTTGAGGACTAATGAAAAACTGTTTTTT.